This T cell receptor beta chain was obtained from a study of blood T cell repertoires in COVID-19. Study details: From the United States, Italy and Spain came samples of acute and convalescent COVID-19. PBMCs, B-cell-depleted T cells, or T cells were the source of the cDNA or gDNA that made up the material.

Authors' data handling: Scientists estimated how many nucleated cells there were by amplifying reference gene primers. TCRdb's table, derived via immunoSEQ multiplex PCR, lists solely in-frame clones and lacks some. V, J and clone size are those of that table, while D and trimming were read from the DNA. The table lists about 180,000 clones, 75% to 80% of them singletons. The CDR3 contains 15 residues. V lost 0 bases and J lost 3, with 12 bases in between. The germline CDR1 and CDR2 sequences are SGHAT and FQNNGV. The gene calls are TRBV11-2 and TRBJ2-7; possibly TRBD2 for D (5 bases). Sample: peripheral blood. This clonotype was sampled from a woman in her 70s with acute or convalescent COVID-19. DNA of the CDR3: TGTGCCAGCAGCTTAGATCTGATACTAGACTACGAGCAGTACTTC. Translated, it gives CASSLDLILDYEQYF.